A selection of T cell receptor beta chains follows, all from one sample in a study of beta chain features in type 1 diabetes. Data came from immunoSEQ multiplex PCR; TCRdb stores just in-frame clones and leaves some out. This table has about 180,000 clones, more than 10% appearing once. Material for sequencing was central memory CD4+ T cells from blood. These receptors were collected from a woman between 18 and 29 years old in good health. Each CDR3 is given without its conserved first and last residue.

TRBV7-2	TRBJ2-7	ASSTYLQGSDEQY
TRBV30	TRBJ2-7	AWSGQGPYEQY
TRBV30	TRBJ2-7	AWSPGGIRDEQY
TRBV15	TRBJ1-1	ATSRTGPNTEAF
TRBV7-9	TRBJ1-2	ASSPTGPGWGYT
TRBV15	TRBJ1-5	ATSRDITGNQPQH
TRBV30	TRBJ2-1	AWTAIGRVGNEQF
TRBV7-3	TRBJ2-1	ASSMTNYNEQF
TRBV7-6	TRBJ2-7	ASSLGTGIYEQY
TRBV28	TRBJ2-7	ASSLPGTGGLNGQY
TRBV4-1	TRBJ2-3	ASSQLQGSTTDTQY
TRBV5-4	TRBJ2-4	ASSLDATGKNIQY
TRBV2	TRBJ2-5	ASSGGEKETQY
TRBV7-7	TRBJ2-5	ASSLGSGGAAETQY
TRBV7-9	TRBJ2-7	ASSSQLAGNYEQY
TRBV9	TRBJ2-1	ASSEPAGDNEQF
TRBV28	TRBJ1-5	ASSGGDQPQH
TRBV2	TRBJ2-5	ASSELAGGSPQY
TRBV5-6	TRBJ2-5	ASSRTDQETQY
TRBV18	TRBJ1-5	ASSPTANSNQPQH
TRBV15	TRBJ1-4	ATSRGQEGEKLF
TRBV28	TRBJ2-1	ASSFVGQGAGGAADEQF
TRBV2	TRBJ2-2	ASRELAGVSPGELF
TRBV19	TRBJ1-1	ASSIDQNRDTEAF
TRBV15	TRBJ2-7	ATSRENGQGIYEQY
TRBV15	TRBJ1-2	ATRRTGSNGYT
TRBV19	TRBJ1-1	ASRLRGENTEAF
TRBV9	TRBJ1-1	ASSAYGQTMALSGAF
TRBV4-3	TRBJ2-3	ASSREPRTQTSTDTQY
TRBV18	TRBJ2-1	ASSPSMDRGNEQF
TRBV30	TRBJ2-7	AWSGGGTATYYEQY
TRBV11-2	TRBJ2-2	ASSGRTSGFGGELF
TRBV15	TRBJ1-2	ATSRGGQGPETNYGYT
TRBV5-6	TRBJ1-2	ASNFYSRSNYGYT
TRBV11-2	TRBJ2-1	ASSPGRGRNEQF
TRBV27	TRBJ2-7	ASSLSGRQGWDEQY
TRBV6-5	TRBJ1-1	ASSSTANTEAF
TRBV7-9	TRBJ2-7	ASSLGFTYEQY
TRBV19	TRBJ2-1	ASSIRGGEQF
TRBV28	TRBJ1-5	ASFSRDQPQH
TRBV5-1	TRBJ2-3	ASSLGDRPDTQY
TRBV30	TRBJ1-1	AWRVPSRVEAF
TRBV6-1	TRBJ2-3	ASIGLATTDTQY
TRBV5-4	TRBJ2-5	ASSFMVRGQETQY
TRBV7-2	TRBJ1-2	ASSSFRGLGYT
TRBV9	TRBJ2-2	ASSVAGAAGELF
TRBV18	TRBJ2-1	ASSPPGHEQF
TRBV7-2	TRBJ2-7	ASSLGLLSSYEQY
TRBV28	TRBJ2-5	ASSSSGTGQETQY